The clone carrying this TCR beta chain was counted ten times or more. Template material for amplifying TCR beta CDR3 regions consisted of RNA transcripts. First-round RT-PCR with HTBI primers amplified the TCR CDR3 region. TCRdb fed the multiplex PCR reads into MiXCR, producing one record per CDR3 protein. Among approximately 350,000 distinct CDR3 sequences listed, 13% to 15% were seen once. The data derive from a study of T cells in Graves' hyperthyroidism and ophthalmopathy. V dropped 0 bases and J dropped 5 bases, with 10 bases sitting between them. Germline V gene sequence: CDR1 LGHDT, CDR2 YNNKEL (reference sequence). This CDR3 region has 14 residues.

This chain links TRBV3-1 with TRBJ2-5; D unresolved. The receptor's source is a woman aged 60-75 years with Graves' ophthalmopathy. Sequencing was performed on blood. CDR3 bases: TGTGCCAGCAGCCAAGATGCAGCTGTGGAGACCCAGTACTTC. It translates to CASSQDAAVETQYF.